The rows below give T cell receptor beta chains drawn from one sample of a study of vaccination and CD4 T cells after COVID-19. TCRdb re-called the PCR reads through MiXCR, storing one row per CDR3 protein. Seen here are about 4,000 distinct CDR3 sequences, around 23% observed once, and the top ten hold 20%. Their antigen targets remain unknown. The sequenced material came from CD4+ T cells from blood, cultured in vitro. These receptor sequences come from a human donor who had recovered from COVID-19. CDR3s include the opening cysteine and the closing phenylalanine or tryptophan. A D gene is named only where the DNA matches it firmly. Clone sizes are given selectively: once, few, many, or a class where the clone is expanded.

clone size	J gene	D gene	V gene	CDR3 protein	CDR3 DNA
-	TRBJ2-5	TRBD2	TRBV20-1	CSATPLGGEFRQETQYF	TGCAGTGCTACACCCCTGGGAGGGGAATTCAGGCAAGAGACCCAGTACTTC
few	TRBJ2-3	-	TRBV6-1	CASSPYADTQYF	TGTGCCAGCAGTCCGTACGCAGATACGCAGTATTTT
few	TRBJ1-1	-	TRBV7-3	CASSSGGPPEAFF	TGTGCCAGCAGCTCGGGGGGCCCCCCTGAAGCTTTCTTT
few	TRBJ2-3	-	TRBV30	CAWSGKLPPDTQYF	TGTGCCTGGAGCGGAAAGCTCCCACCAGATACGCAGTATTTT
-	TRBJ2-3	-	TRBV2	CASSKGGRKTDTQYF	TGTGCCAGCAGCAAAGGAGGTCGAAAAACAGATACGCAGTATTTT
-	TRBJ1-1	TRBD1	TRBV7-9	CASSFGSGGVSSEAFF	TGTGCCAGCAGCTTCGGTTCAGGGGGCGTATCCTCTGAAGCTTTCTTT
few	TRBJ1-1	-	TRBV29-1	CSAGHELLNTEAFF	TGCAGCGCCGGTCATGAGCTGCTGAACACTGAAGCTTTCTTT
-	TRBJ2-3	TRBD2	TRBV4-2	CASSQTGGTPEYF	TGTGCCAGCAGCCAAACGGGGGGGACGCCGGAGTATTTT
few	TRBJ2-5	-	TRBV11-2	CASSLIQGPPQETQYF	TGTGCCAGCAGCTTAATCCAGGGGCCCCCTCAAGAGACCCAGTACTTC
-	TRBJ1-5	-	TRBV2	CASTRGFDQPQHF	TGTGCCAGCACACGGGGGTTCGATCAGCCCCAGCATTTT
-	TRBJ2-1	-	TRBV5-1	CASSFERLHNEQFF	TGCGCCAGCAGCTTTGAGCGCCTCCACAATGAGCAGTTCTTC
-	TRBJ1-1	-	TRBV5-1	CASSLARRAVSTEAFF	TGCGCCAGCAGCTTGGCCAGGCGGGCAGTTAGCACTGAAGCTTTCTTT
few	TRBJ2-3	-	TRBV7-2	CASSPRKSTDTQYF	TGTGCCAGCAGCCCCCGAAAGAGCACAGATACGCAGTATTTT
few	TRBJ1-2	-	TRBV6-1	CASGPTGGYTF	TGTGCCAGCGGCCCCACCGGTGGCTACACCTTC
medium-sized	TRBJ1-6	TRBD1	TRBV20-1	CSATYRGQYNSPLHF	TGCAGTGCTACCTACAGGGGGCAGTATAATTCACCCCTCCACTTT
-	TRBJ2-3	TRBD2	TRBV6-1	CASSERGGVSTDTQYF	TGTGCCAGCAGTGAACGGGGAGGGGTCAGCACAGATACGCAGTATTTT
-	TRBJ2-4	-	TRBV30	CAWSELALAKNIQYF	TGTGCCTGGAGTGAGCTAGCCCTAGCTAAAAACATTCAGTACTTC
-	TRBJ2-5	-	TRBV28	CASSNPQVNQETQYF	TGTGCCAGCAGTAACCCCCAGGTCAACCAAGAGACCCAGTACTTC
few	TRBJ1-1	TRBD1	TRBV9	CASSVQGAGSTEAFF	TGTGCCAGCAGCGTACAGGGGGCGGGCAGCACTGAAGCTTTCTTT
-	TRBJ1-1	TRBD1	TRBV10-3	CAIMGQKETEAFF	TGTGCCATCATGGGACAGAAAGAGACTGAAGCTTTCTTT
-	TRBJ2-3	-	TRBV12-3/TRBV12-4	CASTIGLSTDTQYF	TGTGCCAGCACTATCGGACTCTCCACAGATACGCAGTATTTT
-	TRBJ1-2	TRBD1	TRBV12-3/TRBV12-4	CASSLGQSIGDGYTF	TGTGCCAGCAGTTTGGGACAGTCCATTGGGGATGGCTACACCTTC
large	TRBJ2-5	TRBD2	TRBV7-9	CASSLGGGPQETQYF	TGTGCCAGCAGCTTAGGCGGGGGACCCCAAGAGACCCAGTACTTC
few	TRBJ2-7	TRBD2	TRBV6-1	CASSVSQASGGPYEQYF	TGTGCCAGCAGTGTAAGTCAGGCTAGCGGGGGACCCTACGAGCAGTACTTC
-	TRBJ2-5	TRBD2	TRBV4-2	CASSQGSGGGKGETQYF	TGTGCCAGCAGCCAAGGTTCAGGCGGGGGGAAGGGAGAGACCCAGTACTTC